This T cell receptor (beta chain) was captured by sequencing in a study of cytomegalovirus exposure and HLA in healthy donors (dated by TCRdb to the late 2010s). Context from the whole study: According to an earlier analysis of 550 to 700 of the donors, about 179 million T cells yielded approximately 120 million unique TCR beta sequences and 250 to 350 Gb of sequence data. The study combined high-throughput TCR immunosequencing, statistical association of individual TCRs with disease status, and machine learning to predict cytomegalovirus infection status. Rather than drawing on any new phenotypic data, the later analysis identified candidate immune exposures from TCR beta sequences and the way those sequences occurred across donors. Approximately 300 gigabases of sequencing data and 70 million to 95 million unique TCR sequences made up an early release that covered several hundred HLA-typed donors. Class I and class II HLA loci were covered by the typing at four-digit resolution. Donor age, sex, ethnicity and CMV serostatus were compiled alongside the repertoire data. The number of typed donors differed by locus: about 620-640 for A, B, C, DRB1 and DQB1; approximately 520 for DQA1; approximately 610 for DPA1; and around 470 for DPB1. Across roughly 420 genotyped donors of the cohort, an average of approximately 240,000 unique TCR beta nucleotide sequences per donor were sequenced, and roughly 17% of those sequences were non-productive. In a later analysis, previously published TCR beta repertoires from 500 to 750 donors were re-analyzed and high-resolution HLA genotyping was added so that TCR occurrence patterns could be studied. Of the 350 to 450 genotyped donors, approximately 83% fell in the genetic ancestry cluster associated with self-reported Caucasian donors. Because of strong linkage in the cohort, roughly 5 DR-DQ haplotypes were treated as single units for association and clustering. In addition to the first cohort of about 650 subjects, a separate validation cohort of over 90 different subjects was used. Every repertoire in the discovery cohort had been generated on one and the same sequencing platform. An earlier analysis of roughly 580 of the donors used high-throughput TCR beta sequencing to judge whether each TCR beta V gene segment behaved as functional or pseudogenic. The aim of the study was to test whether cataloging public T cell receptors could identify signatures of past pathogen exposure. The study profiled the T cell repertoires of 500 to 800 subjects by immunosequencing and related them to cytomegalovirus serostatus. A later genetic analysis used genome-wide SNP genotypes for about 60% of the roughly 700 donors, treating that subset as a discovery cohort.

The study at large found these results: A later analysis associated around 16,000 TCR beta sequences with specific HLA alleles at a false discovery rate of 0.05. Several of the top co-occurrence clusters appeared to be linked to parvovirus B19, influenza, CMV and Epstein-Barr virus, according to a later analysis. A further reported finding was that TCR beta sequences accurately predicted the HLA-A and HLA-B alleles for most subjects in the first cohort. In a later analysis, the rate of TCR association differed among HLA loci, with DRB1 alleles having the most associated TCRs and HLA-C alleles having the fewest. In a later genetic analysis, fewer N-insertions in productive TCRs were reported among donors in an Asian-associated ancestry cluster than the 666-donor mean. Most CMV-associated TCR beta chains appeared to be HLA-restricted in a later analysis, and the HLA associations seemed to be driven largely by CMV exposure. Across donors, most TCR sequences were observed very rarely, whereas some public TCRs were present in many individuals. The authors suggested that the approach could potentially be generalized to other disease states and immunological phenotypes. Correlated functional status among segregating V segments might reflect linkage disequilibrium, but an unknown experimental factor could not be ruled out. Because counts were too low, some 16 rarely observed V segments, including chromosome 9 orphons, were excluded from the earlier analysis of 587 of the donors. Compared with equally common non-associated chains, HLA-associated TCR beta chains in a later analysis were more clonally expanded and had lower generation probabilities. This cohort had only TCR beta chains sequenced, and the lack of alpha or paired-chain data limited which features could be detected. An earlier analysis of some 590 of the donors showed that most TCR beta V segments appeared in productive rearrangements either about 87% or about 30% of the time, which broadly matched IMGT annotations. Because HLA typing was missing for some donors at each locus, association tests included only the typed subset. A few of the identified cytomegalovirus-associated TCR beta chains were confirmed in vitro to be specific for cytomegalovirus antigens. Some IMGT-functional V segments, including TRBV6-2 and TRBV6-3, could not be distinguished by the 87-base-pair reads and were therefore excluded. The only immune exposure information available for the cohort was CMV serostatus. In the study, 150 to 200 TCR beta chains were listed as associated with cytomegalovirus. Roughly uniform sequencing depth across donors was assumed in presence/absence analyses, although this assumption may not hold. When HLA alleles, especially DR and DQ, strongly co-occurred, attributing TCR associations to individual alleles was difficult. In both the original and validation cohorts, the classifier was reported to diagnose cytomegalovirus status with high specificity and sensitivity. In a later genetic analysis, a missense DCLRE1C variant was associated with V-gene and J-gene trimming of TCR beta chains, and the association was replicated in an independent cohort. A cluster of highly shared sequence variants was judged likely to be a technical artifact of the sequencing pipeline.

This clone was observed a handful of times. It lacks a known antigen. Base-call qualities are not available, and no considerably larger clone is one nucleotide away. The library was made by the immunoSEQ multiplex PCR assay. A mixture of 60 forward primers for TCR Vbeta segments and 13 reverse primers for TCR Jbeta segments was used in the multiplex PCR. The CDR3 region of rearranged TCR beta genes was amplified from genomic DNA with a multiplex PCR assay. Amplified TCR beta libraries were sequenced as 87-base-pair reads on the Illumina HiSeq System. The authors' analysis ran thus. A later analysis tallied roughly 80 million unique TCR beta chains across the 700 or so repertoires, and approximately 12 million of those chains were shared by two or more donors. A nearest-neighbor algorithm error-corrected the raw reads and collapsed the reads into unique sequences, merging closely related sequences to remove PCR and sequencing errors. CDR3 sequences were aligned to IMGT reference sequences to assign V, D and J gene segments. Each retained sequence needed at least a six-nucleotide match to both a V gene segment and a J gene segment. Rearrangements were called productive when the CDR3 lacked stop codons and stayed in frame with V and J; all others were non-productive. CDR3 was defined by IMGT convention, running from the second conserved V-encoded cysteine to the conserved J-encoded phenylalanine. The earlier analysis of 500 to 750 of the donors excluded any sequence lacking an unambiguous match to a single V gene segment. In an earlier analysis of 450 to 700 of the donors, V segments were called functional above 56.7% productive rearrangements and were called segregating when the between-donor standard deviation exceeded 5%. A statistical classification framework was built to diagnose cytomegalovirus status from the catalog of TCR beta chain sequences. A later analysis assigned V and J genes by comparing TCR nucleotide sequences with IMGT/GENE-DB human TR gene sequences. A later analysis assigned CDR3 sequences and most-parsimonious VDJ recombination scenarios with the TCRdist pipeline. In a later analysis, each TCR beta chain was defined by its CDR3 amino acid sequence together with its V-gene family, and reads without a unique V-gene family were excluded. In a later analysis, fewer than 650 highly shared, low-generation-probability nucleotide sequences were removed to address suspected cross-contamination and a sequencing artifact. A later analysis calculated a clonal expansion index for each public chain from normalized within-repertoire ranks of inferred template counts. In a later analysis, generation probabilities were computed using a VDJ recombination model fitted to out-of-frame rearrangements, and the results were checked against IGoR. A later analysis scored TCR-TCR, TCR-HLA and TCR-CMV co-occurrence with hypergeometric tests, applying a repertoire-size bias correction to TCR pairs. A later analysis estimated false discovery rates by permuting HLA or CMV assignments 20 times. A later analysis grouped co-occurring TCRs with DBSCAN, adding TCRdist sequence similarity when clustering within HLA-allele-positive subsets. For co-occurrence clustering, repertoires with fewer than 30,000 or more than 120,000 public chains were excluded, along with four or five repertoires with anomalous nucleotide sharing. As stored in TCRdb, this immuneACCESS dataset retains in-frame rearrangements with V and J assigned. A fraction of the clones does not appear; measured against another copy, unresolved V genes explain less than half of the discrepancy, and the remainder lacks a known reason. The DNA was the basis for D and trimming; V, J and clone size are from that table. Recorded for this sample are roughly 180,000 clones; around 75% of them occurred a single time. In total, the top ten clones hold approximately 2.9% of the sample.

After removal of 7 bases from V and 5 bases from J, the junction retains 6 bases not matched to a gene. According to the germline V gene, CDR1 reads SQVTM and CDR2 reads ANQGSEA. The CDR3 holds 12 amino acids from the cysteine to the phenylalanine. CDR3 DNA is the only sequence kept; it has 36 bases, read in frame from the first base. In total, over 600 healthy bone marrow donors made up the cohort. All cohort members were sampled while nominally healthy, although unrecorded immune exposures were likely present. The donor was CMV seronegative and was included in the group of a few hundred seronegative cohort members. A peripheral blood sample was collected from each donor, and TCR beta sequencing was performed on peripheral blood mononuclear cells. The Qiagen DNeasy Blood Extraction Kit was used to extract genomic DNA from the blood cell samples.

Recombination linked TRBV29-1 to TRBJ1-2; 8 central nucleotides agree with TRBD1. Sequencing used PBMCs. This TCR derives from a male donor in good health and CMV-seronegative. The CDR3 reads CSADGQGYGYTF. In nucleotides, the sequence is TGCAGCGCCGACGGACAGGGATATGGCTACACCTTC.